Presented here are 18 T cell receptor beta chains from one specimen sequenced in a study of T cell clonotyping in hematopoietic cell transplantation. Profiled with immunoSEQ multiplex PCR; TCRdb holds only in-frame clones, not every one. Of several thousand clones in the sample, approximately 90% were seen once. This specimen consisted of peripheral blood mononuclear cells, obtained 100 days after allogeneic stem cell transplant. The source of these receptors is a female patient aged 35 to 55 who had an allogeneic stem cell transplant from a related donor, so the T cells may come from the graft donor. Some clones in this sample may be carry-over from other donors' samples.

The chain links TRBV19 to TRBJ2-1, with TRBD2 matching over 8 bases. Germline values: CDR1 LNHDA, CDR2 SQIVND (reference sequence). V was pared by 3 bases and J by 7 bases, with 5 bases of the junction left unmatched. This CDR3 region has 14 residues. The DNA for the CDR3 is TGTGCCAGTAGTATTGAACTAGCGGCAAATGAGCAGTTCTTC. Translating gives CASSIELAANEQFF.

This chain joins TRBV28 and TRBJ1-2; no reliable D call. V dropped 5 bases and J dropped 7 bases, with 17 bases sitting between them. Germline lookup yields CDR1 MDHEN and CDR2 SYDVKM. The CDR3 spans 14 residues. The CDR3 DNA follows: TGTGCCAGCAGTCCCCCACGGTTGGCGGTTGGCTACACCTTC. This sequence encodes CASSPPRLAVGYTF.

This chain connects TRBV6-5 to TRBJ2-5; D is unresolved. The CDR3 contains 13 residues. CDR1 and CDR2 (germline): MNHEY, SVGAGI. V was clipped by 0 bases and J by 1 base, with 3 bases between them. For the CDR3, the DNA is TGTGCCAGCAGTTACTCTGGCCAAGAGACCCAGTACTTC. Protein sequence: CASSYSGQETQYF.

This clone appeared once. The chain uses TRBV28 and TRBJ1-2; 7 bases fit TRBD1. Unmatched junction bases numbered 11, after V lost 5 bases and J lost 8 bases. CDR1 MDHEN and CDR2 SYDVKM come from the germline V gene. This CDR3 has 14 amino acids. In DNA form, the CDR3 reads TGTGCCAGCAGTCTTGACAGGGCCCGGAGCGGCTACACCTTC. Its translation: CASSLDRARSGYTF.

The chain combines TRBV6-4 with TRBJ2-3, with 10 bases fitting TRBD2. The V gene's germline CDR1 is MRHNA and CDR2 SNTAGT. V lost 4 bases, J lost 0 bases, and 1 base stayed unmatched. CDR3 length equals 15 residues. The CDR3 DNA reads TGTGCCAGCAGTGTGACTAGCGGGAGCACAGATACGCAGTATTTT. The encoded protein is CASSVTSGSTDTQYF.

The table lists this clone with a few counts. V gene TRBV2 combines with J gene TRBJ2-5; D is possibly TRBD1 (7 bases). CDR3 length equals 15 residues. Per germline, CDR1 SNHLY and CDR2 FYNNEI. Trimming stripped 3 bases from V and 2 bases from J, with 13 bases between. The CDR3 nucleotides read TGTGCCAGCAGTGAGGAGGGGGCACGGCAAGAGACCCAGTACTTC. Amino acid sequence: CASSEEGARQETQYF.

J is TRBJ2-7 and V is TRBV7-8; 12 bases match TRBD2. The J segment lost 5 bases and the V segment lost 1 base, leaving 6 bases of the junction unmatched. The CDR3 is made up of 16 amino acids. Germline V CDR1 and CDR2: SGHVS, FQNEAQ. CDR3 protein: CASSLVLAGGDDEQYF. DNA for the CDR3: TGTGCCAGCAGCTTAGTACTAGCGGGAGGCGACGACGAGCAGTACTTC.

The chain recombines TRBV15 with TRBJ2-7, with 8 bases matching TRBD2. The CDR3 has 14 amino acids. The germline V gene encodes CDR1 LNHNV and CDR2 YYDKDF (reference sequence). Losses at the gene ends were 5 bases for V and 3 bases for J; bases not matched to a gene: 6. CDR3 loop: CATSRGREVYEQYF. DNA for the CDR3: TGTGCCACCAGCCGAGGGCGGGAGGTCTACGAGCAGTACTTC.

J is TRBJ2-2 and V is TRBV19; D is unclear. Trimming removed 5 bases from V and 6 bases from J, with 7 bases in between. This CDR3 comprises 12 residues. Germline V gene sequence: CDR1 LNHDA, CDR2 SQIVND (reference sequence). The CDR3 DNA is TGTGCCAGTAGTGCAGCAGCCGGGGAGCTGTTTTTT. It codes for CASSAAAGELFF.

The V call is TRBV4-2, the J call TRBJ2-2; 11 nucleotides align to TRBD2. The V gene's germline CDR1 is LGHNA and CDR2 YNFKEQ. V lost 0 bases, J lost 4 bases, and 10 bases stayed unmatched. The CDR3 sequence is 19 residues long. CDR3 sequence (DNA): TGTGCCAGCAGCCAAGAGGGGGGACTAGCGGTCAGGTCCACCGGGGAGCTGTTTTTT. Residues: CASSQEGGLAVRSTGELFF.

The CDR3 here is CASSEQGSEQYF. The CDR3 region has the DNA TGTGCCAGCAGCGAACAGGGTTCCGAGCAGTACTTC. The chain couples TRBV2 to TRBJ2-7; D is perhaps TRBD1 (6 bases). Germline values: CDR1 SNHLY, CDR2 FYNNEI. Trimming removed 6 bases from V and 6 bases from J, with 12 bases in between. This CDR3 comprises 12 residues. Full variable domain (remainder filled in from reference TRBV2 and TRBJ2-7): EPEVTQTPSHQVTQMGQEVILRCVPISNHLYFYWYRQILGQKVEFLVSFYNNEISEKSEIFDDQFSVERPDGSNFTLKIRSTKLEDSAMYFCASSEQGSEQYFGPGTRLTVT.

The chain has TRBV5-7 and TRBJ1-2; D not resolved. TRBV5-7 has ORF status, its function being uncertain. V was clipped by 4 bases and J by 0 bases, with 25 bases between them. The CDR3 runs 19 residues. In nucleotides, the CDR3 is TGTGCCAGCAGCCTGACAAGGCGTGGTGGCAGCCTCTCTAACTATGGCTACACCTTC. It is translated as CASSLTRRGGSLSNYGYTF.

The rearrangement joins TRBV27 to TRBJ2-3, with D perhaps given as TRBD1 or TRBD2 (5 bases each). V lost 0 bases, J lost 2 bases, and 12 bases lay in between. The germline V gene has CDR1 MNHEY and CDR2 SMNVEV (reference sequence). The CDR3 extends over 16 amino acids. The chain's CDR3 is CASSLSIGTYTDTQYF. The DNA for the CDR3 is TGTGCCAGCAGTTTATCGATCGGGACCTACACAGATACGCAGTATTTT.

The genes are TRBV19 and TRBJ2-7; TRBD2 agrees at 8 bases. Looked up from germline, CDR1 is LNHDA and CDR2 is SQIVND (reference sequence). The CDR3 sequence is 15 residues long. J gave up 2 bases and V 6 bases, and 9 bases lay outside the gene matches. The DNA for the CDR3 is TGTGCCAGTAGCCGAGCTCGAGCGGGGGCCTACGAGCAGTACTTC. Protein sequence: CASSRARAGAYEQYF.

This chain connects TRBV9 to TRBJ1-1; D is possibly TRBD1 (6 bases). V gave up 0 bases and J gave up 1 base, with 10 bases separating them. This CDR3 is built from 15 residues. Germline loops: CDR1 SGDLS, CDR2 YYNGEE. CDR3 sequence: CASSVETGRNTEAFF. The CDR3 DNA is TGTGCCAGCAGCGTAGAGACAGGCAGGAACACTGAAGCTTTCTTT.

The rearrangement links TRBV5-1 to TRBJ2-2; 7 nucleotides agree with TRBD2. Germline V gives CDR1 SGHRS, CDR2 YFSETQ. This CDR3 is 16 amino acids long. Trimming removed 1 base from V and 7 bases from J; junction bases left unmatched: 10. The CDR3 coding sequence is TGCGCCAGCAGCTTGAACGTCCGCGGGAGTGACGGGGAGCTGTTTTTT. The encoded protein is CASSLNVRGSDGELFF. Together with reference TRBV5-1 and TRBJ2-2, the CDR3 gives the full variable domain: KAGVTQTPRYLIKTRGQQVTLSCSPISGHRSVSWYQQTPGQGLQFLFEYFSETQRNKGNFPGRFSGRQFSNSRSEMNVSTLELGDSALYLCASSLNVRGSDGELFFGEGSRLTVL.

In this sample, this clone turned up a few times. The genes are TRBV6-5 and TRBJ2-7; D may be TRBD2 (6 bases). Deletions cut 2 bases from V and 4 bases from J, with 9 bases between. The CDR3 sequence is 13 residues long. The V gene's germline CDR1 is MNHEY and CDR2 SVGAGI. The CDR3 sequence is CASSYVAGYEQYF. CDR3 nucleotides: TGTGCCAGCAGTTACGTGGCGGGGTACGAGCAGTACTTC.

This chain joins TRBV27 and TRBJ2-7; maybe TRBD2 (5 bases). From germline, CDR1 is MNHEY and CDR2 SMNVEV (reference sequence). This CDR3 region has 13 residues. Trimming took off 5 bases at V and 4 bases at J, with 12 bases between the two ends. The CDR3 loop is CASSIGLSYEQYF. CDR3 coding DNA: TGTGCCAGCAGTATAGGACTGTCGTACGAGCAGTACTTC.